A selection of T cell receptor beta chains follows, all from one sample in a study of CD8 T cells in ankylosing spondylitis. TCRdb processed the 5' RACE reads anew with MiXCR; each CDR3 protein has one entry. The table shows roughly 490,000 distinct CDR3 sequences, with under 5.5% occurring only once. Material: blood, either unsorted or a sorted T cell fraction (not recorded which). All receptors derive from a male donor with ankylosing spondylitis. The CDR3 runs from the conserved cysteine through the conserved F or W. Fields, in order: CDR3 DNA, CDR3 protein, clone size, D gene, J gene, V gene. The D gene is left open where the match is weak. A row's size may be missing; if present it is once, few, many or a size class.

TGCAGCGTTGATAGAGCGTCAGCTATGCGCGAGCAGTTCTTC	CSVDRASAMREQFF	-	-	TRBJ2-1	TRBV29-1
TGTGCCAGCAGCTTAGCTACACCGGGACAGTGGAATTCACCCCTCCACTTT	CASSLATPGQWNSPLHF	many	TRBD1	TRBJ1-6	TRBV7-9
TGCAGTGCTAGAGCCCCTAGCGGGGGAGGGATAGGGCAGTTCTTC	CSARAPSGGGIGQFF	many	TRBD2	TRBJ2-1	TRBV20-1
TGCGCCAGCAGCCAAGATCTGTACGGAGACTACGAGCAGTACTTC	CASSQDLYGDYEQYF	many	-	TRBJ2-7	TRBV4-3
TGCGCCAGCAGCCACACGGGGTCCGTCCGGGGCACCGGGGAGCTGTTTTTT	CASSHTGSVRGTGELFF	few	-	TRBJ2-2	TRBV4-3
TGCGCCAGCAGCTCCGGGACTAGCGGGGGGGCCGAGACCCAGTACTTC	CASSSGTSGGAETQYF	many	TRBD2	TRBJ2-5	TRBV5-1
TGCGCCAGCAGCCAAGCTACCCTTGACAGGGAGGACGGCATAGTCTTT	CASSQATLDREDGIVF	many	TRBD1	TRBJ1-1	TRBV4-3
TGTGCCAGCAGCCAATTCGAGGTGGAGGGGGAACACTACGAGCAGTACTTC	CASSQFEVEGEHYEQYF	many	-	TRBJ2-7	TRBV4-2
TGTGCCAGCAGCCACGGCGGCAGGGGGCAGGGGGAGCAGTTCTTC	CASSHGGRGQGEQFF	-	TRBD1	TRBJ2-1	TRBV7-6
TGCAGTGCTATTAGGGCAGGGTTTAATTCACCCCTCCACTTT	CSAIRAGFNSPLHF	many	-	TRBJ1-6	TRBV20-1
TGTGCCAGCAGCCCACAATCCGGGCAGGTGGAAGCTTTCTTT	CASSPQSGQVEAFF	-	-	TRBJ1-1	TRBV6-2/TRBV6-3